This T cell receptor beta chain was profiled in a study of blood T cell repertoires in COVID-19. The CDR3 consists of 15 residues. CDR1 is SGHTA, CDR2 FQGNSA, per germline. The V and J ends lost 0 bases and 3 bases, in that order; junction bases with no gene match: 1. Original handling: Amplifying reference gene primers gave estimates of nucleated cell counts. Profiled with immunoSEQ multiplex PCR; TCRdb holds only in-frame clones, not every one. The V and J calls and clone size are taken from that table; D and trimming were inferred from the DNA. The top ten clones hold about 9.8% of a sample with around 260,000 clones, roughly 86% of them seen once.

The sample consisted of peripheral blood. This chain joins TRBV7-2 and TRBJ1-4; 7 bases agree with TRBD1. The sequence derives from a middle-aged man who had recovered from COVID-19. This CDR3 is CASSLAGGPNEKLFF. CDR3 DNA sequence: TGTGCCAGCAGCTTAGCAGGGGGCCCTAATGAAAAACTGTTTTTT. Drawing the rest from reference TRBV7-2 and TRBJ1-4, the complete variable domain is GAGVSQSPSNKVTEKGKDVELRCDPISGHTALYWYRQSLGQGLEFLIYFQGNSAPDKSGLPSDRFSAERTGGSVSTLTIQRTQQEDSAVYLCASSLAGGPNEKLFFGSGTQLSVL.